The T cell receptor (beta chain) under discussion was sequenced for a study of shared clonotypes between healthy human individuals. Note on this clone: Its antigen is currently unknown.

Execution of the assay was at deep level. The repertoire was sequenced with immunoSEQ multiplex PCR; TCRdb's copy has only in-frame clones and lacks some. The profile shows about 530,000 clones, 90% to 96% of them singletons. CDR3 length equals 17 residues. CDR1 is SGHRS, CDR2 YFSETQ, per germline. Trimming cost V 1 base and J 3 bases, with 20 bases left between them. Findings and caveats of the study: Researchers sampled blood only, noting tissue repertoires likely differ. Roughly 5% was the fraction of naive CD4 clonotypes found shared across several donors.

This sequence joins TRBV5-1 and TRBJ2-7; D remains ambiguous. This clonotype originated in a woman aged 30 to 39 in good health. The sequenced sample consisted of naive CD4+ T cells sorted from blood. Subset in this sample: CD45RA+ positively selected. CDR3 bases: TGCGCCAGCAGCTTGTTCGCGGCGATAGGCAGGATCTACGAGCAGTACTTC. Protein sequence: CASSLFAAIGRIYEQYF.